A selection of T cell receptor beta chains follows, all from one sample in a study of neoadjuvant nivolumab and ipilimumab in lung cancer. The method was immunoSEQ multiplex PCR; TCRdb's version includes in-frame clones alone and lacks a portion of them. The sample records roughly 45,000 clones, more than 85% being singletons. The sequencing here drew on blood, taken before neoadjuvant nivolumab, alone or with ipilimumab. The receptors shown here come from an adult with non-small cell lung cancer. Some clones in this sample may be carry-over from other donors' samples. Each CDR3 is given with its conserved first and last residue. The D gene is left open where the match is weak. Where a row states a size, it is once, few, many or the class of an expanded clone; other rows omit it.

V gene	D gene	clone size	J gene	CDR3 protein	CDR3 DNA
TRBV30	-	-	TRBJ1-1	CAWSPQLNTEAFF	TGTGCCTGGAGTCCCCAGTTGAACACTGAAGCTTTCTTT
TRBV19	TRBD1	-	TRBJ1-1	CASSLTGASTEAFF	TGTGCCAGTAGTCTAACAGGGGCCAGCACTGAAGCTTTCTTT
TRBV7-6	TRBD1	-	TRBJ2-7	CASSIIGQGIGEQYF	TGTGCCAGCAGCATTATCGGACAGGGAATTGGCGAGCAGTACTTC
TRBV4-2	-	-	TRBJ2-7	CASSQERTDYEQYF	TGTGCCAGCAGCCAAGAAAGGACTGACTACGAGCAGTACTTC
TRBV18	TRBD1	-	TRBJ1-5	CASSLQGDRVNQPQHF	TGTGCCAGCTCCCTACAGGGGGACAGGGTGAATCAGCCCCAGCATTTT
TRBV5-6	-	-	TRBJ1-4	CASSLRTAEKLFF	TGTGCCAGCAGCTTGAGGACAGCCGAAAAACTGTTTTTT
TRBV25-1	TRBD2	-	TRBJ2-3	CASRGLAGGLGDTQYF	TGTGCCAGCCGAGGGCTAGCGGGAGGCCTGGGAGATACGCAGTATTTT
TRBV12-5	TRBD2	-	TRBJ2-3	CASGRGLAGARGDTQYF	TGTGCTAGTGGCCGGGGCCTAGCGGGAGCCAGGGGAGATACGCAGTATTTT
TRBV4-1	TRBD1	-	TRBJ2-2	CASSLRDRGTGELFF	TGCGCCAGCAGCCTTCGGGACAGGGGAACCGGGGAGCTGTTTTTT
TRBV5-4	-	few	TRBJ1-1	CASRPGEVNTEAFF	TGTGCCAGCAGACCCGGGGAGGTGAACACTGAAGCTTTCTTT
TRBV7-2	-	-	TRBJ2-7	CASSPPGAGYEQYF	TGTGCCAGCAGCCCGCCGGGGGCTGGCTACGAGCAGTACTTC
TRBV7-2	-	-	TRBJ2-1	CASSPSGSYNEQFF	TGTGCCAGCAGCCCTTCGGGCTCCTACAATGAGCAGTTCTTC
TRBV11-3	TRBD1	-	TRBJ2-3	CASSLGRGYTDTQYF	TGTGCCAGCAGCTTAGGCAGGGGGTACACAGATACGCAGTATTTT
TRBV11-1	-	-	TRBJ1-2	CASSPTANYGYTF	TGTGCCAGCAGCCCGACTGCGAACTATGGCTACACCTTC
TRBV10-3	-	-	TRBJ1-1	CAISDPARNTEAFF	TGTGCCATCAGTGATCCAGCCCGGAACACTGAAGCTTTCTTT
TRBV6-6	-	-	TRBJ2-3	CASNRREDTQYF	TGTGCCAGCAACCGGCGGGAAGATACGCAGTATTTT
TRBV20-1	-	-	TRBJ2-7	CSARDWREQYF	TGCAGTGCTAGAGATTGGCGCGAGCAGTACTTC
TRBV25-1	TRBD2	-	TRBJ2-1	CASRLAGADEQFF	TGTGCCAGCAGACTAGCGGGAGCCGATGAGCAGTTCTTC
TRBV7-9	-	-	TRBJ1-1	CASSLVGGNTEAFF	TGTGCCAGCAGCTTAGTGGGGGGGAACACTGAAGCTTTCTTT
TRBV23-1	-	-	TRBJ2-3	CASSQSGGGDTDTQYF	TGCGCCAGCAGTCAATCGGGAGGGGGGGACACAGATACGCAGTATTTT
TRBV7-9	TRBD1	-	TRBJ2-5	CASSYTGTAKETQYF	TGTGCCAGCAGCTATACCGGGACAGCAAAAGAGACCCAGTACTTC
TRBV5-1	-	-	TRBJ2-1	CASSLEGHGYYNEQFF	TGCGCCAGCAGCTTGGAAGGACATGGGTACTACAATGAGCAGTTCTTC
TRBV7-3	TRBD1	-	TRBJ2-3	CASSSTGTGGWDTQYF	TGTGCCAGCAGCTCCACCGGGACAGGGGGCTGGGATACGCAGTATTTT
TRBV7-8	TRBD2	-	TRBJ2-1	CASTPTRGYNEQFF	TGTGCCAGCACCCCTACGCGGGGGTACAATGAGCAGTTCTTC
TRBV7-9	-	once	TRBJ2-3	CASSLQSGVADTQYF	TGTGCCAGCAGCTTACAGTCGGGAGTGGCAGATACGCAGTATTTT
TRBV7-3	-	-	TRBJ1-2	CASSPGVGGYTF	TGTGCCAGCAGTCCAGGGGTGGGAGGCTACACCTTC
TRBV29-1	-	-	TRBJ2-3	CSVEMGRTDTQYF	TGCAGCGTTGAAATGGGTAGGACAGATACGCAGTATTTT
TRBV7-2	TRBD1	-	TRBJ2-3	CASSQGVGDTQYF	TGTGCCAGCAGCCAGGGGGTTGGCGATACGCAGTATTTT
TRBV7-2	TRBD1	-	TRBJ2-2	CASSGPGTGSATGELFF	TGTGCCAGCAGCGGACCCGGGACAGGGTCTGCGACCGGGGAGCTGTTTTTT
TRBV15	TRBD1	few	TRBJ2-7	CATSRVPGQGSYEQYF	TGTGCCACCAGCAGAGTCCCGGGACAGGGAAGTTACGAGCAGTACTTC
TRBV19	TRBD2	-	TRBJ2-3	CATSLAEGTDTQYF	TGTGCCACCTCACTAGCGGAAGGCACAGATACGCAGTATTTT
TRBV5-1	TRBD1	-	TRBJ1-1	CASSLAIRQGGLGTEAFF	TGCGCCAGCAGCTTGGCCATAAGACAGGGGGGTCTGGGCACTGAAGCTTTCTTT
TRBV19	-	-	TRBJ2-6	CASSTGLGANVLTF	TGTGCCAGTAGTACAGGGTTGGGGGCCAACGTCCTGACTTTC
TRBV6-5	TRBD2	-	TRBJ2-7	CASSAPGLNTYEQYF	TGTGCCAGCAGTGCCCCGGGACTAAATACCTACGAGCAGTACTTC
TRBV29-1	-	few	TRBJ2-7	CSAMGAGREQYF	TGCAGCGCTATGGGGGCCGGGAGGGAGCAGTACTTC
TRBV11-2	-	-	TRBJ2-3	CASSISPDHTDTQYF	TGTGCCAGCAGCATCTCCCCGGACCACACAGATACGCAGTATTTT